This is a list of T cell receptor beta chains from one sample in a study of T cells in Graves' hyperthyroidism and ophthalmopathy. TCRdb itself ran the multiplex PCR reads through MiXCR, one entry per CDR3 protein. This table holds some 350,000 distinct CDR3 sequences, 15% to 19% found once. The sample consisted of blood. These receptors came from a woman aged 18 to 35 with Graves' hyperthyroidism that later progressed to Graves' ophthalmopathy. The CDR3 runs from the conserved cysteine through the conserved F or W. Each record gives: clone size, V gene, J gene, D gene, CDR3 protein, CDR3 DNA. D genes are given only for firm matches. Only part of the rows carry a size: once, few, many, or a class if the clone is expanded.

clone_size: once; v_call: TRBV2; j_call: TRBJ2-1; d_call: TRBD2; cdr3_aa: CASRTGTRDNEQFF; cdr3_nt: TGTGCCAGCAGGACCGGGACTAGGGACAATGAGCAGTTCTTC
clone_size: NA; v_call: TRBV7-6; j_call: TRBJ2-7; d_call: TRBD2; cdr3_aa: CASSLAPGLPAYEQYF; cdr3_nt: TGTGCCAGCAGCTTAGCGCCGGGACTACCCGCCTACGAGCAGTACTTC
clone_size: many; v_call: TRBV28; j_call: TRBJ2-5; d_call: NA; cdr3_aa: CASSSPGRGETQYF; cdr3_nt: TGTGCCAGCAGTTCCCCGGGGCGGGGTGAGACCCAGTACTTC
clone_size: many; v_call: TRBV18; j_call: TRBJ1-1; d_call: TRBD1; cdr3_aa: CASSADRGYTEAFF; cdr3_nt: TGTGCCAGCTCAGCCGACAGGGGGTACACTGAAGCTTTCTTT
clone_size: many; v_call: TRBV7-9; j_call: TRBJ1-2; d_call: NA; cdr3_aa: CASSHGGIDGYTF; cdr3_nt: TGTGCCAGCAGTCATGGGGGAATCGATGGCTACACCTTC
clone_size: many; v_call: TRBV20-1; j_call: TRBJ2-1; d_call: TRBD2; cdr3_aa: CSARDAASGSSGYNEQFF; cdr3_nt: TGCAGTGCTAGAGATGCCGCTAGCGGGAGTTCTGGCTACAATGAGCAGTTCTTC
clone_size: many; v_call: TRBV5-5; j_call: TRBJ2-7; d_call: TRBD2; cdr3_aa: CASSPGGFSYEQYF; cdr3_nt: TGTGCCAGCAGCCCGGGAGGGTTCTCCTACGAGCAGTACTTC
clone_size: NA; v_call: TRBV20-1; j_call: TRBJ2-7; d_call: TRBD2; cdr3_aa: CSASGDYSYEQYF; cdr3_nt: TGCAGTGCTAGCGGGGACTACTCCTACGAGCAGTACTTC
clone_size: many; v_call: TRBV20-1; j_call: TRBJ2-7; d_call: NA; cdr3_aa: CSARDKHVSYEQYF; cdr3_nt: TGCAGTGCTAGAGATAAGCACGTATCCTACGAGCAGTACTTC
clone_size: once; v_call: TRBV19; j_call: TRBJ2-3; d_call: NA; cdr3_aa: CASRDNPSADTQYF; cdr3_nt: TGTGCCAGTAGGGACAATCCATCGGCAGATACGCAGTATTTT
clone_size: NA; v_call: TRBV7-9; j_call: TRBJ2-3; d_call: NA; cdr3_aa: CASSHPPSSTDTQYF; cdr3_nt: TGTGCCAGCAGCCACCCCCCTTCTAGCACAGATACGCAGTATTTT
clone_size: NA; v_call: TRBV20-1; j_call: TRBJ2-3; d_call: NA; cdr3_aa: CSASGRAGGGTDTQYF; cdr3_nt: TGCAGTGCTAGCGGGAGGGCCGGAGGGGGCACAGATACTCAGTATTTT
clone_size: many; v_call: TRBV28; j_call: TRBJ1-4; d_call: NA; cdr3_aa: CASSSDSLNEKLFF; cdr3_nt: TGTGCCAGCAGTTCTGACAGCCTTAATGAAAAACTGTTTTTT
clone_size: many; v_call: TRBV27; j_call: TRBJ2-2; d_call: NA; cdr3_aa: CASSSLQHGELFF; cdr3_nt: TGTGCCAGCAGTTCCCTACAGCACGGGGAGCTGTTTTTT
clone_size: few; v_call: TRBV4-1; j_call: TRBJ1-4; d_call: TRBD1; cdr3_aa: CASSRLATGEKLFF; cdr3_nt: TGCGCCAGCAGCCGACTCGCGACAGGGGAAAAACTGTTTTTT
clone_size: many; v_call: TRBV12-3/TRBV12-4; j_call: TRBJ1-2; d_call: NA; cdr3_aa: CASRGGENYGYTF; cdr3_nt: TGTGCCAGCAGGGGGGGGGAGAACTATGGCTACACCTTC
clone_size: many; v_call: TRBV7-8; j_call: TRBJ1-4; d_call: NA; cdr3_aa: CASSLGPTPNEKLFF; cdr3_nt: TGTGCCAGCAGCTTAGGACCTACCCCAAATGAAAAACTGTTTTTT
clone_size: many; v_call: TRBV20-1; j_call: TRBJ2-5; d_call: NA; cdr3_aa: CSARDDLGWETQYF; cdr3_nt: TGCAGTGCTAGAGATGACCTGGGATGGGAGACCCAGTACTTC
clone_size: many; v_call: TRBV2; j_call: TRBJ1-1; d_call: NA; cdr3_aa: CASSMGKVNTEAFF; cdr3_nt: TGTGCCAGCAGTATGGGCAAGGTGAACACTGAAGCTTTCTTT
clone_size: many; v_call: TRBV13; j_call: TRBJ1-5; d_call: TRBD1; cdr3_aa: CASSLGQGVYSNQPQHF; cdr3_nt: TGTGCCAGCAGCTTAGGACAGGGGGTATATAGCAATCAGCCCCAGCATTTT
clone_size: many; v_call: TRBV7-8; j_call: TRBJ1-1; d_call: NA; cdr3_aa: CASSLAVGAVLNTEAFF; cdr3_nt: TGTGCCAGCAGCTTAGCGGTTGGGGCAGTCTTGAACACTGAAGCTTTCTTT
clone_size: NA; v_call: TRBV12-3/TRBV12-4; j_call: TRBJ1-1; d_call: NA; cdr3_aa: CASRRQNTEAFF; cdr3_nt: TGTGCCAGCAGGAGACAGAACACTGAAGCTTTCTTT
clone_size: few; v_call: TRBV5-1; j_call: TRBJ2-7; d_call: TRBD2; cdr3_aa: CASSPGSLAGVHEQYF; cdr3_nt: TGCGCCAGCAGCCCCGGATCTCTAGCGGGAGTGCACGAGCAGTACTTC
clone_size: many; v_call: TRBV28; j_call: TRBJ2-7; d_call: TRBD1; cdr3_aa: CASSLVTGSSYEQYF; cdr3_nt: TGTGCCAGCAGTTTGGTGACAGGGAGCTCCTACGAGCAGTACTTC
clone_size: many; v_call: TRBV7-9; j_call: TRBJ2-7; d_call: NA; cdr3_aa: CASSTRDKTSYEQYF; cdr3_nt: TGTGCCAGCAGCACCCGGGACAAGACTTCCTACGAGCAGTACTTC
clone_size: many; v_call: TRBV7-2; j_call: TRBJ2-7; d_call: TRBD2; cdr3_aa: CASSPRLAGGYEQYF; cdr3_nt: TGTGCCAGCAGCCCCCGACTAGCGGGAGGCTACGAGCAGTACTTC
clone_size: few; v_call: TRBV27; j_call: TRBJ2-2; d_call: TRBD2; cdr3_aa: CASSFWREETGELFF; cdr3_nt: TGTGCCAGCAGTTTCTGGCGGGAGGAAACCGGGGAGCTGTTTTTT
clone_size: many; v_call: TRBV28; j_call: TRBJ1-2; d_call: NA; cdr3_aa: CASSWGQNYGYTF; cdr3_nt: TGTGCCAGCAGTTGGGGCCAAAACTATGGCTACACCTTC
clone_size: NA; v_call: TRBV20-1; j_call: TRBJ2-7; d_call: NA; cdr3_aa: CSAKGHSYEQYF; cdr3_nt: TGCAGTGCTAAGGGGCACTCCTACGAGCAGTACTTC
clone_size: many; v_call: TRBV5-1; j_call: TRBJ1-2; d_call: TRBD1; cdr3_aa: CASSVTGGNYGYTF; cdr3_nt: TGCGCCAGCAGCGTGACAGGGGGGAACTATGGCTACACCTTC
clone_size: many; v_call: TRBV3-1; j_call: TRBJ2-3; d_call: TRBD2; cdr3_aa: CASSLGLATGTDTQYF; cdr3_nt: TGTGCCAGCAGCCTCGGACTAGCGACGGGCACAGATACGCAGTATTTT
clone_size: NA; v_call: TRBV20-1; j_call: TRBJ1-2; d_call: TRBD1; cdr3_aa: CSAREGTGGTGGYTF; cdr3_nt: TGCAGTGCTAGAGAGGGGACAGGGGGCACTGGCGGCTACACCTTC
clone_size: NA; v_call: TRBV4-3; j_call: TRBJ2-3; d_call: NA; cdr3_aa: CASSQDRFETTTQYF; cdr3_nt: TGCGCCAGCAGCCAAGATCGGTTCGAAACTACTACGCAGTATTTT
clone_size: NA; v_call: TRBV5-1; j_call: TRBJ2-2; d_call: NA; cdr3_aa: CASTPGVGGTGELFF; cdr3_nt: TGCGCCAGCACTCCTGGGGTCGGGGGCACCGGGGAGCTGTTTTTT
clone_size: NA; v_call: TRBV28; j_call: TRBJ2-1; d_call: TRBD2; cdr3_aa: CASRHSPSGRYEQFF; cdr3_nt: TGTGCCAGCAGACATTCGCCTAGCGGGAGGTATGAGCAGTTCTTC
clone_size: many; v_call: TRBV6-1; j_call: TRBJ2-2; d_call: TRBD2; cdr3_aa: CASSRSSGSTTSGELFF; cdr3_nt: TGTGCCAGCAGTCGTTCTAGCGGGAGCACCACCAGCGGGGAGCTGTTTTTT
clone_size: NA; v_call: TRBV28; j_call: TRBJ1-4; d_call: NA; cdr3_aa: CASRMDRNNEKLFF; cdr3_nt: TGTGCCAGCAGGATGGACAGAAATAATGAAAAACTGTTTTTT
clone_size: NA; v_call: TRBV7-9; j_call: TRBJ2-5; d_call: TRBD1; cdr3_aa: CASSLGVTGGVSLETQYF; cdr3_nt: TGTGCCAGCAGCTTAGGTGTGACAGGGGGCGTTAGTTTGGAGACCCAGTACTTC
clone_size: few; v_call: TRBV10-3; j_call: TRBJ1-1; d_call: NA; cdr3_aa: CAISGGRWNTEAFF; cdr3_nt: TGTGCCATCAGTGGGGGACGGTGGAACACTGAAGCTTTCTTT
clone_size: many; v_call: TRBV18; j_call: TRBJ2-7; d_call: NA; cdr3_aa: CASSPKDYLGTYEQYF; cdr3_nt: TGTGCCAGCTCACCTAAGGACTACCTCGGAACCTACGAGCAGTACTTC
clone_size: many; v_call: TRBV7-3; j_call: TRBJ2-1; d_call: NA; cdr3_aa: CASSRHPRDYNEQFF; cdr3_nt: TGTGCCAGCAGCCGCCACCCGCGGGATTACAATGAGCAGTTCTTC
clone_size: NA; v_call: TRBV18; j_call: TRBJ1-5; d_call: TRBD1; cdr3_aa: CASSPSGTGGLDQPQHF; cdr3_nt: TGTGCCAGCTCCCCATCCGGGACAGGGGGCCTTGATCAGCCCCAGCATTTT
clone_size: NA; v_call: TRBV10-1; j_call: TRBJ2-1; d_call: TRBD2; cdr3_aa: CASKTTSVYEQFF; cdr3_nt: TGCGCCAGCAAAACTACTAGCGTCTATGAGCAGTTCTTC
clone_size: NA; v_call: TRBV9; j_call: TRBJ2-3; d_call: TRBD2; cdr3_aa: CASSVASGSADTQYF; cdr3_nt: TGTGCCAGCAGCGTAGCTAGCGGGAGTGCAGATACGCAGTATTTT
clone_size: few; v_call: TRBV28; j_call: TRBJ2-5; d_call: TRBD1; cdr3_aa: CASSKQKTGEKTQYF; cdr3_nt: TGTGCCAGCAGCAAACAAAAGACAGGGGAAAAGACCCAGTACTTC